These T cell receptor beta chains were read from a single sample in a study of blood T cell repertoires in COVID-19. Assay used: immunoSEQ multiplex PCR; TCRdb lists only in-frame clones, some missing. The sample consists of approximately 88,000 clones, about three quarters of them appearing once. The sample comprised peripheral blood. Every receptor here comes from a man between 50 and 59 years old who had recovered from COVID-19. CDR3s leave out the opening cysteine and the closing phenylalanine or tryptophan. The order of the fields is J gene, CDR3 length, V gene, CDR3 protein.

J: TRBJ2-3
length: 14
V: TRBV30
CDR3: AWSVREAGSLDTQY

J: TRBJ1-4
length: 14
V: TRBV7-2
CDR3: ASSLSGTGGAEKLF

J: TRBJ1-6
length: 11
V: TRBV5-8
CDR3: ASSLTVNSPLH

J: TRBJ2-3
length: 13
V: TRBV7-9
CDR3: ASSPSLADTDTQY

J: TRBJ2-1
length: 13
V: TRBV14
CDR3: ASSQDRQDNNEQF

J: TRBJ1-1
length: 13
V: TRBV18
CDR3: ASSPQSGRDTEAF

J: TRBJ2-5
length: 12
V: TRBV5-4
CDR3: ASSFGPTGETQY

J: TRBJ1-2
length: 12
V: TRBV7-2
CDR3: ASSFLGGKYGYT

J: TRBJ2-2
length: 15
V: TRBV12-5
CDR3: ASGTTWTGGNTGELF

J: TRBJ2-1
length: 15
V: TRBV5-1
CDR3: ASSWTIFGAGGKGQF

J: TRBJ1-4
length: 13
V: TRBV9
CDR3: ASSVGGGVGEKLF

J: TRBJ2-5
length: 14
V: TRBV9
CDR3: ASSVDLAGGLETQY

J: TRBJ2-5
length: 12
V: TRBV2
CDR3: ASTPTAGQETQY

J: TRBJ2-1
length: 12
V: TRBV7-2
CDR3: ASSPRTGRDEQF

J: TRBJ2-2
length: 12
V: TRBV9
CDR3: ASSGGLVTGELF

J: TRBJ2-7
length: 12
V: TRBV9
CDR3: ASSVEAGGPQQY

J: TRBJ1-5
length: 13
V: TRBV7-2
CDR3: ASSPSGTGGKPQH

J: TRBJ2-4
length: 13
V: TRBV5-1
CDR3: ASSSYRGGKNIQY

J: TRBJ1-4
length: 11
V: TRBV28
CDR3: ASLGGGREKLF

J: TRBJ2-4
length: 13
V: TRBV7-2
CDR3: ASSGLTGTKNIQY

J: TRBJ2-5
length: 12
V: TRBV9
CDR3: ASSVGGHEETQY

J: TRBJ2-3
length: 12
V: TRBV7-2
CDR3: ASSLQRGTDTQY

J: TRBJ2-5
length: 13
V: TRBV24-1
CDR3: ATSDPTDRFGTQY

J: TRBJ2-1
length: 12
V: TRBV10-3
CDR3: AISVTSGTDEQF

J: TRBJ1-3
length: 14
V: TRBV25-1
CDR3: ASSESGDRVGNTIY

J: TRBJ2-7
length: 12
V: TRBV9
CDR3: ASSGLAEKGEQY

J: TRBJ2-1
length: 13
V: TRBV29-1
CDR3: SVEGGGGSYNEQF

J: TRBJ2-1
length: 13
V: TRBV5-4
CDR3: ASSLVAGDWNEQF

J: TRBJ2-2
length: 14
V: TRBV3-1/TRBV3-2
CDR3: ASSQGQRGNTGELF

J: TRBJ1-2
length: 10
V: TRBV2
CDR3: ASRGGQGGYT

J: TRBJ2-7
length: 11
V: TRBV5-1
CDR3: ASSLGQRNEQY

J: TRBJ1-6
length: 14
V: TRBV4-2
CDR3: ASSQDQGTGGSPLH

J: TRBJ2-3
length: 12
V: TRBV24-1
CDR3: ATRSGRSTDTQY

J: TRBJ1-5
length: 14
V: TRBV21-1
CDR3: ASSKPTVNSNQPQH

J: TRBJ2-7
length: 9
V: TRBV2
CDR3: ASRGGEEQY

J: TRBJ2-1
length: 13
V: TRBV24-1
CDR3: ATSDPGRGGNEQF

J: TRBJ1-5
length: 14
V: TRBV5-6
CDR3: ASSRGGGRINQPQH

J: TRBJ2-7
length: 13
V: TRBV15
CDR3: ATRSIAGGQGEQY

J: TRBJ2-3
length: 11
V: TRBV7-3
CDR3: ASSLTLRDTQY

J: TRBJ2-1
length: 14
V: TRBV5-1
CDR3: ASSLSGQLNYNEQF